Following are 7 T cell receptor beta chains from one sample sequenced in a study of blood T cells in healthy people across ages. With a J-beta primer mix and a sample-barcoded 5' primer, a second PCR ran about 7 to 11 cycles. MiXCR was run by TCRdb on the 5' RACE reads, yielding one entry per CDR3 protein. The data contain approximately 730,000 distinct CDR3 sequences, approximately 43% of them singletons. The specimen was blood. The receptor set was obtained from a woman aged 60-75 years in good health.

This clonotype was observed many times. This chain uses TRBV29-1 with TRBJ2-1; 13 bases agree with TRBD2. From germline, CDR1 is SQVTM and CDR2 ANQGSEA. V was clipped by 4 bases and J by 7 bases; unmatched bases: 10. The CDR3 totals 16 residues. The CDR3 nucleotides read TGCAGCGTTGTACTAGCGGGAGGGCTCAGGGTTAATGAGCAGTTCTTC. Translated: CSVVLAGGLRVNEQFF.

This clonotype was found a few times. V gene TRBV20-1 combines with J gene TRBJ1-2, with D possibly being TRBD1 (6 bases). V was pared by 2 bases and J by 0 bases, with 10 bases between. In germline, CDR1 is DFQATT, CDR2 SNEGSKA (reference sequence). CDR3 length: 14 amino acids. The DNA of the CDR3 is TGCAGTGCTAGACCGGACAGCGCTAACTATGGCTACACCTTC. The encoded protein is CSARPDSANYGYTF.

This clonotype was seen many times. The rearrangement joins TRBV9 to TRBJ2-1; D is uncertain. CDR3 length equals 13 residues. Trimming removed 2 bases from V and 7 bases from J, with 10 bases in between. Germline loops: CDR1 SGDLS, CDR2 YYNGEE. The CDR3 protein is CASSVDPGNEQFF. The CDR3 region has the DNA TGTGCCAGCAGCGTCGACCCTGGGAATGAGCAGTTCTTC.

This chain links TRBV6-5 with TRBJ2-3; 9 nucleotides line up with TRBD2. The V gene end was trimmed by 3 bases and the J gene end by 6 bases; junction bases not matched to a gene: 10. The CDR3 totals 16 residues. Per the germline V gene, CDR1 is MNHEY and CDR2 is SVGAGI. CDR3: CASSYDAGGPWDTQYF. CDR3 sequence (DNA): TGTGCCAGCAGTTATGATGCGGGGGGGCCCTGGGATACGCAGTATTTT.

The sample holds a few counts of this clonotype. The chain uses TRBV5-6 and TRBJ2-1; D ambiguous. The CDR3 covers 14 residues. Germline V lookup: CDR1 SGHDT, CDR2 YYEEEE. With 2 bases removed from V and 5 bases from J, the gap between germline ends came to 11 bases. The CDR3 region has the DNA TGTGCCAGCAGCTTTGGGCAGGTGAACAATGAGCAGTTCTTC. The encoded protein is CASSFGQVNNEQFF. Using reference TRBV5-6 and TRBJ2-1 for the parts outside the CDR3, the full variable domain is DAGVTQSPTHLIKTRGQQVTLRCSPKSGHDTVSWYQQALGQGPQFIFQYYEEEERQRGNFPDRFSGHQFPNYSSELNVNALLLGDSALYLCASSFGQVNNEQFFGPGTRLTVL.

This chain uses TRBV25-1 with TRBJ2-5; D tentatively fits TRBD1 or TRBD2 (5 bases each). Trimming took off 1 base at V and 5 bases at J, with 14 bases between the two ends. CDR3 length: 15 residues. Germline V CDR1 and CDR2: MGHDK, SYGVNS. CDR3 region: CASSESVWGKETQYF. The CDR3 region has the DNA TGTGCCAGCAGTGAATCCGTTTGGGGGAAGGAGACCCAGTACTTC.

The table lists this clonotype with a few counts. For the CDR3, the DNA is TGCGCCAGCAGCTTGAGGATGGAGGAGACCCAGTACTTC. Its translation is CASSLRMEETQYF. The V and J genes are TRBV5-1 and TRBJ2-5; D is undetermined. There are 13 residues in the CDR3. Trimming stripped 1 base from V and 5 bases from J, with 9 bases between. Looked up from germline, CDR1 is SGHRS and CDR2 is YFSETQ.